This T cell receptor (beta chain) is drawn from a study of blood T cell repertoires in COVID-19. Overall study context: T cells, B-cell-depleted T cells, or PBMCs provided the cDNA or gDNA that served as material.

Germline CDR1 and CDR2: SGHRS and YFSETQ. V dropped 0 bases and J dropped 6; count of bases not matched to a gene: 3. This CDR3 comprises 15 residues. This clone was observed at least ten times. Everyone who took part was 18 to 89 years old, and they came from about 23 US areas. Cohorts were based on clinical histories the participants reported. Some clones are missing from TCRdb's copy, which holds only in-frame ones; the method was immunoSEQ multiplex PCR. The repertoire holds some 150,000 clones, with about four fifths as singletons. The V gene is TRBV5-1, the J gene TRBJ1-6; TRBD1 aligns across 7 bases. Sequences were obtained from PBMCs or T cells enriched from blood (not recorded which). The source is a man aged 50 to 59 who had recovered from COVID-19. CDR3 DNA: TGCGCCAGCAGCTTGGAAGGGGGCTTTAATTCACCCCTCCACTTT. Its protein is CASSLEGGFNSPLHF. The full variable domain, completed using reference TRBV5-1 and TRBJ1-6, is KAGVTQTPRYLIKTRGQQVTLSCSPISGHRSVSWYQQTPGQGLQFLFEYFSETQRNKGNFPGRFSGRQFSNSRSEMNVSTLELGDSALYLCASSLEGGFNSPLHFGNGTRLTVT.